This passage covers 4 T cell receptor beta chains from one sample sequenced in a study of cytomegalovirus exposure and HLA in healthy donors (dated by TCRdb to about 2017). Library generation was performed with the immunoSEQ multiplex PCR assay. A mixture of 60 forward primers for TCR Vbeta segments and 13 reverse primers for TCR Jbeta segments was used in the multiplex PCR. TCRdb mirrors the immuneACCESS table, restricted to in-frame sequences. Some clones are absent from its copies; in checked studies, under half trace to an unresolved V gene, and the reason for the others is unknown. The sample's own table lists over 70,000 clones. The top ten clones comprise approximately 4.5% of the sample. The specimen was PBMCs. The receptors come from a middle-aged woman in good health and CMV-seropositive.

This sequence joins TRBV6-6 and TRBJ1-5; 7 bases are shared with TRBD1. Germline values: CDR1 MNHNY, CDR2 SVGAGI (reference sequence). There are 16 residues in the CDR3. V trimming: 6 bases; J trimming: 0 bases; junction bases outside the gene matches: 8. In DNA form, the CDR3 reads TGTGCCAGCAGATACAGGGGAACTTCTAGCAATCAGCCCCAGCATTTT. Amino acids: CASRYRGTSSNQPQHF.

The chain is built from TRBV2 and TRBJ1-6; D unresolved. This CDR3 has 12 amino acids. Germline assignment: CDR1 SNHLY and CDR2 FYNNEI. V lost 6 bases and J lost 8, with 8 bases in between. CDR3 loop: CASSVGDSPLHF. DNA for the CDR3: TGTGCCAGCAGCGTCGGTGATTCACCCCTCCACTTT.

The rearrangement uses TRBV4-2 and TRBJ2-3; TRBD2 matches 9 bases. The CDR3 covers 15 residues. The V segment lost 0 bases and the J segment 4 bases; nucleotides outside the gene matches: 2. Germline V gives CDR1 LGHNA, CDR2 YNFKEQ. The CDR3 region has the DNA TGTGCCAGCAGCCAAGAGCGGGGGGGCCCAGATACGCAGTATTTT. Translation gives CASSQERGGPDTQYF.

The rearrangement links TRBV4-3 to TRBJ2-5; D is ambiguous. The CDR3 totals 13 residues. Per the germline V gene, CDR1 is LGHNA and CDR2 is YSLEER. V dropped 3 bases and J dropped 2 bases, with 7 bases sitting between them. The CDR3 DNA sequence: TGCGCCAGCAGCCAGGGCGAACAAGAGACCCAGTACTTC. Residues: CASSQGEQETQYF.